This T cell receptor (beta chain) was observed in a study of STAT5B mutations in CD4+ large granular lymphocyte leukemia (dated by TCRdb to between 2020 and 2023). Broadly, across the study: Among the healthy controls, the CDR3 'QG' motif was associated with a particular HLA allele. TCRbeta repertoires of CD4+ T-cell large granular lymphocyte leukemia patients were compared with those of healthy blood donors. Flow cytometry on FACSCanto II or FACSVerse confirmed that purified fractions exceeded 95% purity among lymphocytes.

TCRbeta rearrangements were sequenced from genomic DNA using the immunoSEQ assay at survey resolution. In the original analysis: In the TCR sequencing data, the smallest productive clonotype frequency that could be detected was 2.59 x 10-5. Only productive TCRbeta rearrangements, defined as complete and in-frame sequences, were included in the analyses. Clonality for each sample was calculated as Simpson clonality in the immunoSEQ Analyzer version 3.0. Clones were binned by frequency as very rare, small, medium, large (1-20%) or hyperexpanded (>20%). OLGA 1.2.3 estimated generation probabilities, VDJtools produced V-gene circos plots, VDJdb was queried for specificities, and GLIPH identified CDR3 motifs. The source is immuneACCESS, and TCRdb retained only in-frame sequences with V and J called. Part of the clones is not carried over; for the studies checked, unresolved V genes explain less than half of this, and the remainder is unexplained. D and trimming were read from the DNA, whereas the V and J calls and clone size are those reported in that table. This sample holds about 40,000 clones; 80% to 90% were observed only once. 3% to 4.5% of the sample is in the top ten clones.

Sequences MNHNS (CDR1) and SASEGT (CDR2) are obtained from the germline V gene. The CDR3 covers 19 residues, taking in both the cysteine and the phenylalanine. Only CDR3 DNA is held: 57 bases, read in frame from base 1. V trim: 2 bases; J trim: 4 bases; unmatched bases: 16. To note about this clone: Which antigen it targets is not known. Base quality data are lacking; no much larger clone is found one base away.

Here is what the overall study found, with its caveats: The data were not HLA-matched, and the relatively small sample size could explain the higher clonality seen in CD4+ compared with CD8+ T-LGLL. Main leukemic clonotypes were private to each patient, although about 25% appeared at low frequency in other patients' non-leukemic repertoires. Enrichment of TRBV06-family usage was observed among the top patient clones (8/27) relative to healthy controls (2/35). Compared with healthy CD4+ repertoires, CD4-sorted patient repertoires appeared more clonal, and this difference remained even after the putative leukemic clones were removed.

The healthy controls were 37 blood donors, and the buffy coats of these donors were supplied by the Finnish Red Cross blood service. All TCR-sequenced material derived from peripheral blood: patient blood samples and healthy donor buffy coats. Peripheral blood mononuclear cells were isolated by Ficoll-Hypaque gradient centrifugation. CD4+ cells were magnetically purified from the buffy coats of healthy controls. The Gentra Puregene Cell and Tissue kit was used to extract genomic DNA, and a Qubit 2.0 fluorometer was used to measure the amount of genomic DNA. The sequenced material came from CD4+ T cells from blood buffy coats. The sequence was collected from a human donor in good health. The rearrangement combines TRBV6-1 with TRBJ2-3, with 9 middle bases fitting TRBD2. The CDR3 protein: CASSETSFGGGGRSDTQYF. The nucleotide sequence reads as follows: TGTGCCAGCAGTGAAACAAGTTTCGGCGGGGGGGGCCGATCAGATACGCAGTATTTT.